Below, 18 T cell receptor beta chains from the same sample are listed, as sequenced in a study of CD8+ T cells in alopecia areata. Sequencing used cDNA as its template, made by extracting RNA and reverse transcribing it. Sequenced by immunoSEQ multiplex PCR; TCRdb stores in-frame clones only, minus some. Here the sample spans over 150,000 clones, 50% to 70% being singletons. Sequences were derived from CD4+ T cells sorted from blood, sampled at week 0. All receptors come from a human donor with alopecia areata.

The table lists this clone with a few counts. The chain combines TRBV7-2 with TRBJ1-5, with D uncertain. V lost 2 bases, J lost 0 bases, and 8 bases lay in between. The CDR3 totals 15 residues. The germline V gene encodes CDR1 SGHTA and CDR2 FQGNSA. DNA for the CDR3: TGTGCCAGCAGCTTATTCCTATTTAGCAATCAGCCCCAGCATTTT. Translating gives CASSLFLFSNQPQHF.

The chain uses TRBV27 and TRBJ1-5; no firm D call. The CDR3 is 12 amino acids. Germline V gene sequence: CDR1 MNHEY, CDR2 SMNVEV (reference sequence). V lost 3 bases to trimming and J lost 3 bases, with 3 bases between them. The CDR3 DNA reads TGTGCCAGCAGTTTCTACAATCAGCCCCAGCATTTT. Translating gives CASSFYNQPQHF.

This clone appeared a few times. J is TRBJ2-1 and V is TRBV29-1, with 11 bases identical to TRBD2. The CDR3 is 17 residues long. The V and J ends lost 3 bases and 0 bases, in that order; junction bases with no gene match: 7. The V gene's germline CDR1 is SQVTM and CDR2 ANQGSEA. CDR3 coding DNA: TGCAGCGTTGAGCGGCTAGCGGGGGGCAGCTCCTACAATGAGCAGTTCTTC. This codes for CSVERLAGGSSYNEQFF.

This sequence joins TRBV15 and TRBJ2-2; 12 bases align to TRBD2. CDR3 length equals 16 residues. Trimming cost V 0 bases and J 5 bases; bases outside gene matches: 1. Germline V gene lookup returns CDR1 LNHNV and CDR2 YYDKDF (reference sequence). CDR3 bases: TGTGCCACCAGCAGAGAACTAGCGGGGGGAACCGGGGAGCTGTTTTTT. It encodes CATSRELAGGTGELFF.

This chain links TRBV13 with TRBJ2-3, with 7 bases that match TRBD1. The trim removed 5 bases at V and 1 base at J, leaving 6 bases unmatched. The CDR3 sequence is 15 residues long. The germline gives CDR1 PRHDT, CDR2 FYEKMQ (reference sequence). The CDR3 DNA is TGTGCCAGCAGCCTCCCCACAGGGGGCACAGATACGCAGTATTTT. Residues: CASSLPTGGTDTQYF.

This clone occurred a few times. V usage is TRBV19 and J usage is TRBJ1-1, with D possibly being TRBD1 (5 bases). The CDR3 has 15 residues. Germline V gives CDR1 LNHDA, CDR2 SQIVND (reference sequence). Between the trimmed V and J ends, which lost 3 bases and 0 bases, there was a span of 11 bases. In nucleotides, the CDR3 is TGTGCCAGTAGTATTGGGTACAGGATGAACACTGAAGCTTTCTTT. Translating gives CASSIGYRMNTEAFF.

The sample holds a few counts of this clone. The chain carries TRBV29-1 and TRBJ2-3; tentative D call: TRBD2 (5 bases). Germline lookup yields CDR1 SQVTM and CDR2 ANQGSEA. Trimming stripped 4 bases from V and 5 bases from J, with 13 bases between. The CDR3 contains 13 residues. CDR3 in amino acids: CSVGSGFGDTQYF. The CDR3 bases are TGCAGCGTTGGGTCGGGGTTTGGAGATACGCAGTATTTT.

CDR3 protein: CASSMGTGESQYF. DNA of the CDR3: TGTGCCAGCAGCATGGGGACAGGTGAATCGCAGTACTTC. The gene calls are TRBV5-4 and TRBJ2-7; 8 positions agree with TRBD1. The germline CDR1 and CDR2 sequences are SGHNT and YYREEE (reference sequence). The V and J ends lost 4 bases and 9 bases, in that order; junction bases with no gene match: 9. The CDR3 is 13 amino acids.

The CDR3 sequence: CAWSVRQGNEQFF. In nucleotides, the CDR3 is TGTGCCTGGAGTGTACGACAGGGGAATGAGCAGTTCTTC. The chain uses TRBV30 and TRBJ2-1; 8 bases match TRBD1. Germline V gene sequence: CDR1 GTSNPN, CDR2 SVGIG (reference sequence). Trimming removed 0 bases from V and 7 bases from J; junction bases left unmatched: 2. The CDR3 has 13 residues.

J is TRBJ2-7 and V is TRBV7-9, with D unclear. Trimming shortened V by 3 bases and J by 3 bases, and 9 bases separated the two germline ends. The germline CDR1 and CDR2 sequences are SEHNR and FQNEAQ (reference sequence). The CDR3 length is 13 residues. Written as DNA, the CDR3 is TGTGCCAGCAGCTTTGGGGATATCTACGAGCAGTACTTC. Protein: CASSFGDIYEQYF.

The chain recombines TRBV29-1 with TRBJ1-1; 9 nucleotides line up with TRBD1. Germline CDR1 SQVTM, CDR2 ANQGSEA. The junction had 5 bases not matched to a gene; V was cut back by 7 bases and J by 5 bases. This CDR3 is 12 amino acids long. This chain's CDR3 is CSADRGRTEAFF. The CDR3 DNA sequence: TGCAGCGCGGACAGGGGAAGGACTGAAGCTTTCTTT.

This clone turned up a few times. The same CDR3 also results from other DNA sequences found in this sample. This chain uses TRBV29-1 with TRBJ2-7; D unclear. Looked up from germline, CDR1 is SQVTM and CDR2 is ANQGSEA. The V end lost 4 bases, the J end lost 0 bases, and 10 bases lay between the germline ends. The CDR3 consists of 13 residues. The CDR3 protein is CSVAGRSSYEQYF. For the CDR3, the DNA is TGCAGCGTTGCGGGCAGGAGCTCCTACGAGCAGTACTTC.

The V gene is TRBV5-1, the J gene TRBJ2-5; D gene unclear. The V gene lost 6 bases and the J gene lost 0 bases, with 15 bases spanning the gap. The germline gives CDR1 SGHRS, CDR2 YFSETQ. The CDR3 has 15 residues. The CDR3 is CASTSGQMYQETQYF. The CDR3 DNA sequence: TGCGCCAGCACAAGTGGGCAGATGTACCAAGAGACCCAGTACTTC.

This CDR3 is CASSNKNTDTQYF. CDR3 DNA: TGTGCCAGCAGCAACAAAAACACAGATACGCAGTATTTT. The J gene is TRBJ2-3, the V gene TRBV5-6; D remains ambiguous. Germline V CDR1 and CDR2: SGHDT, YYEEEE. Trimming stripped 4 bases from V and 2 bases from J, with 8 bases between. CDR3 size: 13 residues.

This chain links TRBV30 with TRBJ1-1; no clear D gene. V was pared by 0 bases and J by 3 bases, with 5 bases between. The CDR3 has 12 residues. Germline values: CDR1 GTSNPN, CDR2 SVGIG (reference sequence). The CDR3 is CAWSVSHTEAFF. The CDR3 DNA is TGTGCCTGGAGTGTAAGCCACACTGAAGCTTTCTTT.

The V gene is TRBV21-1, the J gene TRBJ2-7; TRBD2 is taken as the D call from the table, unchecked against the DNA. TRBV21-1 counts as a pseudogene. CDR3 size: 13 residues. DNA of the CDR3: TGTGCCAGCAGCCGGGAAGGGAGCCACGAGCAGTACTTC. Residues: CASSREGSHEQYF.

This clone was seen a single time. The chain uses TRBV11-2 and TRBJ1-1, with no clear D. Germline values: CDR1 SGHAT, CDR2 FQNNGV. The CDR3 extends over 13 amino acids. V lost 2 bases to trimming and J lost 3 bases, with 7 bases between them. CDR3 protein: CASSLRVDTEAFF. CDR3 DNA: TGTGCCAGCAGCTTACGGGTGGACACTGAAGCTTTCTTT.

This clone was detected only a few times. The CDR3 coding sequence is TGCAGCGTTGACTGGGGTACTTCAGGTGGCTACACCTTC. Its protein product is CSVDWGTSGGYTF. This sequence joins TRBV29-1 and TRBJ1-2; D unclear. Germline CDR1 and CDR2: SQVTM and ANQGSEA. This CDR3 spans 13 amino acids. The V end was cut by 3 bases, the J end by 7 bases, with 15 bases between.